These 10 T cell receptor beta chains share one sample of origin, sequenced in a study of T cells in localized non-small cell lung cancer. Clones were sequenced by immunoSEQ multiplex PCR, and TCRdb holds only the in-frame ones, with some missing. Here the sample spans some 64,000 clones, more than 80% being singletons. The sample was PBMCs, taken before any cancer treatment. The source of these receptors is a man aged 40-75 years with stage II lung adenocarcinoma.

V gene TRBV15 combines with J gene TRBJ1-1; the match to TRBD1 covers 8 bases. V shed 0 bases and J 10 bases; nucleotides not matched to a gene: 7. The CDR3 has 14 amino acids. The germline CDR1 and CDR2 sequences are LNHNV and YYDKDF (reference sequence). The CDR3 reads CATSRDRAGGVAFF. DNA for the CDR3: TGTGCCACCAGCAGAGATCGGGCAGGGGGCGTAGCTTTCTTT. The entire variable domain, with the rest obtained from reference TRBV15 and TRBJ1-1, is as follows: DAMVIQNPRYQVTQFGKPVTLSCSQTLNHNVMYWYQQKSSQAPKLLFHYYDKDFNNEADTPDNFQSRRPNTSFCFLDIRSPGLGDTAMYLCATSRDRAGGVAFFGQGTRLTVV.

This clone was seen a few times. The gene calls are TRBV19 and TRBJ1-1; 8 positions agree with TRBD1. The germline V gene has CDR1 LNHDA and CDR2 SQIVND (reference sequence). V lost 8 bases and J lost 1; bases outside the gene matches: 3. This CDR3 contains 13 residues. The CDR3 sequence is CASGQGQNTEAFF. The CDR3 DNA reads TGTGCCAGTGGACAGGGCCAGAACACTGAAGCTTTCTTT.

This clone appeared once. This chain uses TRBV9 with TRBJ2-1; 9 nucleotides match TRBD1. Germline-derived CDR1 and CDR2 are SGDLS and YYNGEE. The CDR3 is 15 residues long. The ends lost 0 bases at V and 4 bases at J; junction bases unmatched: 2. The CDR3: CASSVGTGVYNEQFF. The CDR3 bases are TGTGCCAGCAGCGTAGGGACAGGGGTTTACAATGAGCAGTTCTTC.

The V gene is TRBV6-5, the J gene TRBJ1-3; D remains unclear. Trimming left V 2 bases short and J 0 bases short, with 5 bases between. Per the germline V gene, CDR1 is MNHEY and CDR2 is SVGAGI. The CDR3 runs to 14 residues. For the CDR3, the DNA is TGTGCCAGCAGTTACCGCAGCTCTGGAAACACCATATATTTT. This encodes CASSYRSSGNTIYF.

V usage is TRBV6-1 and J usage is TRBJ2-6; no definite D call. From germline, CDR1 is MNHNS and CDR2 SASEGT. The CDR3 has 15 amino acids. The V end was cut by 1 base, the J end by 0 bases, with 4 bases between. The DNA of the CDR3 is TGTGCCAGCAGTGAAGTCTACTCTGGGGCCAACGTCCTGACTTTC. It yields the protein CASSEVYSGANVLTF.

This clone occurred once. The rearrangement joins TRBV4-2 to TRBJ1-2, with TRBD1 matching 8 bases. Germline lookup yields CDR1 LGHNA and CDR2 YNFKEQ. The junction had 20 bases not matched to a gene; V was cut back by 0 bases and J by 5 bases. The CDR3 is made up of 20 amino acids. The CDR3 nucleotides read TGTGCCAGCAGCCAAGACCCGACAATACGGGACAGGCCTTTAGGGTATGGCTACACCTTC. Translated, it gives CASSQDPTIRDRPLGYGYTF.

The gene calls are TRBV19 and TRBJ2-7; possibly TRBD2 for D (6 bases). The germline V gene encodes CDR1 LNHDA and CDR2 SQIVND (reference sequence). Trimming cost V 4 bases and J 2 bases, with 12 bases left between them. CDR3 length equals 14 residues. CDR3 residues: CASSTRGGTYEQYF. The CDR3 DNA sequence: TGTGCCAGTAGTACCCGTGGAGGGACCTACGAGCAGTACTTC.

The rearrangement joins TRBV9 to TRBJ2-1; a weak D match, TRBD1 (5 bases). This CDR3 has 15 amino acids. Trimming pared 0 bases from V and 8 bases from J, leaving 15 bases between. The germline V gene has CDR1 SGDLS and CDR2 YYNGEE. This CDR3 is CASSVVGEAVDEQFF. CDR3 DNA: TGTGCCAGCAGCGTAGTAGGGGAAGCTGTCGATGAGCAGTTCTTC.

This clone was counted a single time. This sequence joins TRBV7-2 and TRBJ2-7; a weak D match, TRBD2 (6 bases). Trimming stripped 1 base from V and 0 bases from J, with 13 bases between. Per the germline V gene, CDR1 is SGHTA and CDR2 is FQGNSA. CDR3 length equals 16 residues. The CDR3 loop is CASSLGLVGSSYEQYF. As DNA, the CDR3 is TGTGCCAGCAGCTTAGGGCTTGTCGGGAGCTCCTACGAGCAGTACTTC.

V usage is TRBV19 and J usage is TRBJ1-3; D possibly corresponds to TRBD1 (5 bases). Trimming cost V 5 bases and J 3 bases, with 14 bases left between them. Germline lookup yields CDR1 LNHDA and CDR2 SQIVND (reference sequence). The CDR3 length is 15 residues. CDR3 nucleotide sequence: TGTGCCAGTAGTTCCTGGAGGGGTGTTGGAAACACCATATATTTT. Translation: CASSSWRGVGNTIYF.